The clone carrying this T cell receptor beta chain was observed a single time. This specimen comes from a study of blood T cell repertoires in COVID-19. At the level of the study: Researchers got acute and convalescent COVID-19 samples from the United States, Italy and Spain. PBMCs, B-cell-depleted T cells, or T cells were the source of the cDNA or gDNA that made up the material.

In the original processing: Reference gene primer amplification gave estimated nucleated cell counts. Profiled with immunoSEQ multiplex PCR; TCRdb holds only in-frame clones, not every one. V and J calls plus clone size are reproduced from that table; the DNA served to infer D and trimming. The table includes approximately 76,000 clones, 91% detected once. The CDR3 is made up of 16 amino acids. Germline V gene sequence: CDR1 KGHDR, CDR2 SFDVKD. V was clipped by 4 bases and J by 6 bases, with 19 bases between them. Sequenced material: peripheral blood. The origin of this receptor is a human donor in a cohort sampled during active COVID-19. V is TRBV24-1 and J is TRBJ2-3, with D possibly matching TRBD2 (6 bases). The DNA of the CDR3 is TGTGCCACCAGTGAAACCTCAGGCAGGAGCGGGGATACGCAGTATTTT. Its protein is CATSETSGRSGDTQYF.